Presented here are 20 T cell receptor beta chains from one specimen sequenced in a study of cytomegalovirus exposure and HLA in healthy donors. Both 60 Vbeta primers and 13 Jbeta primers went into the PCR. Sequenced by immunoSEQ multiplex PCR; TCRdb stores in-frame clones only, minus some. The data show over 130,000 clones, roughly 74% seen once. Sequencing used PBMCs. Every receptor here comes from a woman between 40 and 50 years old in good health and CMV-seropositive.

The gene calls are TRBV6-5 and TRBJ2-6; D is ambiguous. Germline V gives CDR1 MNHEY, CDR2 SVGAGI. CDR3 length: 16 residues. V lost 0 bases and J lost 0, with 6 bases in between. The CDR3 sequence is CASSYSSSSGANVLTF. The CDR3 DNA is TGTGCCAGCAGTTACTCCTCTAGCTCTGGGGCCAACGTCCTGACTTTC.

This clone was recorded only once. The chain employs TRBV11-2 and TRBJ1-3; no firm D call. The germline gives CDR1 SGHAT, CDR2 FQNNGV. V lost 3 bases and J 4 bases, leaving 10 bases between the germline ends. This CDR3 has 14 residues. The CDR3 DNA sequence: TGTGCCAGCAGCTTGGGCCTCTCCGGAAACACCATATATTTT. Translated: CASSLGLSGNTIYF. Full variable domain (rest looked up from reference TRBV11-2 and TRBJ1-3): EAGVAQSPRYKIIEKRQSVAFWCNPISGHATLYWYQQILGQGPKLLIQFQNNGVVDDSQLPKDRFSAERLKGVDSTLKIQPAKLEDSAVYLCASSLGLSGNTIYFGEGSWLTVV.

This CDR3 is CASSKQGSQPQHF. In nucleotides, the CDR3 is TGTGCCAGTAGTAAACAGGGGTCTCAGCCCCAGCATTTT. This sequence joins TRBV19 and TRBJ1-5, with 7 bases that match TRBD1. This CDR3 is built from 13 residues. Germline V gene sequence: CDR1 LNHDA, CDR2 SQIVND (reference sequence). After removal of 4 bases from V and 6 bases from J, the junction contained 3 bases not matched to a gene.

The chain joins TRBV5-1 to TRBJ2-5, with TRBD1 matching over 9 bases. The CDR3 length is 16 residues. V gave up 0 bases and J gave up 5 bases; unmatched junction bases: 8. Germline V gene lookup returns CDR1 SGHRS and CDR2 YFSETQ. CDR3 residues: CASSLEAGTGLETQYF. In DNA form, the CDR3 reads TGCGCCAGCAGCTTGGAGGCCGGGACAGGGCTGGAGACCCAGTACTTC.

This chain connects TRBV10-3 to TRBJ2-7, with 11 nucleotides matching TRBD2. V shed 7 bases, J shed 9 bases, and the junction held 11 bases outside the gene matches. CDR3 length equals 14 residues. Germline CDR1 ENHRY, CDR2 SYGVKD. This CDR3 reads CAITDTSGSSGQYF. The CDR3 nucleotides read TGTGCCATCACCGATACTAGCGGGAGCTCAGGGCAGTACTTC.

The J gene is TRBJ2-1, the V gene TRBV5-4, with D perhaps TRBD2 (6 bases). Trimming took 7 bases from V and 7 from J, leaving 18 bases between them. CDR3 length equals 14 residues. Germline loops: CDR1 SGHNT, CDR2 YYREEE (reference sequence). CDR3 loop: CASALGYRGNEQFF. DNA of the CDR3: TGTGCCAGCGCCTTAGGATATCGGGGGAATGAGCAGTTCTTC.

The table lists this clone with a few counts. The rearrangement uses TRBV6-1 and TRBJ2-3; the D gene is possibly TRBD2 (5 bases). CDR1 and CDR2 (germline): MNHNS, SASEGT. V was pared by 4 bases and J by 4 bases, with 12 bases between. The CDR3 covers 14 residues. The CDR3: CASSVSEGADTQYF. The CDR3 nucleotides are TGTGCCAGCAGTGTCAGTGAGGGAGCAGATACGCAGTATTTT.

This CDR3 reads CASSLYKTGANEKLFF. In nucleotides, the CDR3 is TGTGCCAGCAGTTTATATAAGACAGGGGCTAATGAAAAACTGTTTTTT. The chain recombines TRBV28 with TRBJ1-4, with 8 bases identical to TRBD1. This CDR3 comprises 16 residues. Germline-derived CDR1 and CDR2 are MDHEN and SYDVKM. V shed 1 base, J shed 3 bases, and the junction held 4 bases outside the gene matches. Supplemented by reference TRBV28 and TRBJ1-4, the full variable domain reads DVKVTQSSRYLVKRTGEKVFLECVQDMDHENMFWYRQDPGLGLRLIYFSYDVKMKEKGDIPEGYSVSREKKERFSLILESASTNQTSMYLCASSLYKTGANEKLFFGSGTQLSVL.

This clone has just a few counts. This rearrangement joins TRBV2 to TRBJ2-1, with D uncertain. The germline V gene encodes CDR1 SNHLY and CDR2 FYNNEI. The CDR3 is made up of 13 amino acids. Trimming shortened V by 7 bases and J by 5 bases, and 12 bases separated the two germline ends. The CDR3 loop is CASNGGYNNEQFF. The CDR3 DNA reads as TGTGCCAGCAATGGCGGATATAACAATGAGCAGTTCTTC. The complete variable domain, with remaining parts taken from reference TRBV2 and TRBJ2-1, reads EPEVTQTPSHQVTQMGQEVILRCVPISNHLYFYWYRQILGQKVEFLVSFYNNEISEKSEIFDDQFSVERPDGSNFTLKIRSTKLEDSAMYFCASNGGYNNEQFFGPGTRLTVL.

The V gene is TRBV13, the J gene TRBJ2-7; perhaps TRBD1 as D (5 bases). This CDR3 is built from 15 residues. Trimming took off 2 bases at V and 1 base at J, with 12 bases between the two ends. CDR1 is PRHDT and CDR2 is FYEKMQ in the germline V gene (reference sequence). The DNA of the CDR3 is TGTGCCAGCAGCTTAAAGGGGTCGAATTCCTACGAGCAGTACTTC. This gives the protein CASSLKGSNSYEQYF.

This clone has more than one count but fewer than ten. The V gene is TRBV5-6, the J gene TRBJ1-2, with D hard to call. Germline V gene sequence: CDR1 SGHDT, CDR2 YYEEEE. The CDR3 loop spans 15 amino acids. V lost 3 bases and J lost 2, with 14 bases in between. This chain's CDR3 is CASSSGGATNYGYTF. DNA of the CDR3: TGTGCCAGCAGCTCGGGTGGAGCGACCAACTATGGCTACACCTTC.

The genes are TRBV7-8 and TRBJ1-2, with D possibly being TRBD1 (6 bases). Trimming took off 2 bases at V and 2 bases at J, with 24 bases between the two ends. This CDR3 has 19 amino acids. In germline, CDR1 is SGHVS, CDR2 FQNEAQ. The CDR3 region has the DNA TGTGCCAGCAGCTTATGGGGAGAACAGGGAGCTGGGTCGAACTATGGCTACACCTTC. It yields the protein CASSLWGEQGAGSNYGYTF.

This clone occurred once. The chain has TRBV7-9 and TRBJ2-1; TRBD2 agrees at 7 bases. The germline CDR1 and CDR2 sequences are SEHNR and FQNEAQ (reference sequence). The trim removed 5 bases at V and 8 bases at J, leaving 15 bases unmatched. This CDR3 has 16 residues. CDR3 sequence: CASSRGVAGPTDEQFF. Written as DNA, the CDR3 is TGTGCCAGCAGCCGAGGGGTAGCGGGCCCTACGGATGAGCAGTTCTTC. Using reference TRBV7-9 and TRBJ2-1 for the parts outside the CDR3, the full variable domain is DTGVSQNPRHKITKRGQNVTFRCDPISEHNRLYWYRQTLGQGPEFLTYFQNEAQLEKSRLLSDRFSAERPKGSFSTLEIQRTEQGDSAMYLCASSRGVAGPTDEQFFGPGTRLTVL.

The chain carries TRBV19 and TRBJ2-7; TRBD2 aligns across 7 bases. Germline loops: CDR1 LNHDA, CDR2 SQIVND (reference sequence). V lost 1 base to trimming and J lost 4 bases; unmatched junction nucleotides: 10. This CDR3 has 16 residues. CDR3 protein: CASSIVGGSTEYEQYF. For the CDR3, the DNA is TGTGCCAGTAGTATAGTCGGCGGGAGTACCGAATACGAGCAGTACTTC.

The chain couples TRBV2 to TRBJ2-5; no clear D gene. V shed 8 bases and J shed 4 bases, with 8 bases lying between them. Germline V gives CDR1 SNHLY, CDR2 FYNNEI. There are 11 residues in the CDR3. CDR3: CASATGETQYF. The DNA of the CDR3 is TGTGCCAGCGCAACGGGAGAGACCCAGTACTTC.

There are a few counts of this clone. The rearrangement links TRBV2 to TRBJ1-3; D not certain. This CDR3 spans 16 amino acids. V gave up 2 bases and J gave up 0 bases, with 11 bases separating them. Per the germline V gene, CDR1 is SNHLY and CDR2 is FYNNEI. The CDR3, as DNA: TGTGCCAGCAGTGAAAGTGCAGGCCGCTCTGGAAACACCATATATTTT. It specifies CASSESAGRSGNTIYF.

The table lists this clone with a count of one. The chain joins TRBV7-6 to TRBJ2-3, with D perhaps TRBD1 (5 bases). CDR1 SGHVS and CDR2 FNYEAQ come from the germline V gene. The CDR3 is made up of 17 amino acids. V lost 5 bases and J 1 base, leaving 19 bases between the germline ends. The CDR3 region has the DNA TGTGCCAGCAGCCCGTTGTTGGCCTGGGGCGGCACAGATACGCAGTATTTT. Protein: CASSPLLAWGGTDTQYF. Combining the CDR3 with reference TRBV7-6 and TRBJ2-3 gives the whole variable domain GAGVSQSPRYKVTKRGQDVALRCDPISGHVSLYWYRQALGQGPEFLTYFNYEAQQDKSGLPNDRFSAERPEGSISTLTIQRTEQRDSAMYRCASSPLLAWGGTDTQYFGPGTRLTVL.

This clone was seen more than once but under ten times. This sequence joins TRBV7-2 and TRBJ1-6; 8 bases line up with TRBD1. V lost 4 bases to trimming and J lost 0 bases; unmatched junction nucleotides: 2. This CDR3 is 16 amino acids long. Germline loops: CDR1 SGHTA, CDR2 FQGNSA. CDR3 sequence (DNA): TGTGCCAGCAGCTGGACAGGGAGCTCCTATAATTCACCCCTCCACTTT. Amino acid sequence: CASSWTGSSYNSPLHF.

The J gene is TRBJ2-5, the V gene TRBV5-1; the D gene is possibly TRBD2 (6 bases). Between the trimmed V and J ends, which lost 3 bases and 1 base, there was a span of 10 bases. Germline V CDR1 and CDR2: SGHRS, YFSETQ. The CDR3 consists of 14 residues. In nucleotides, the CDR3 is TGCGCCAGCAGCTCCTCCGGGGGCCAAGAGACCCAGTACTTC. Translated, it gives CASSSSGGQETQYF.

This clone came up once. The chain joins TRBV2 to TRBJ1-5; D is perhaps TRBD1 (5 bases). The V gene lost 8 bases and the J gene lost 4 bases, with 18 bases spanning the gap. CDR3 size: 15 residues. Germline-derived CDR1 and CDR2 are SNHLY and FYNNEI. This chain's CDR3 is CASAGGGEGNQPQHF. CDR3 DNA sequence: TGTGCCAGCGCTGGGGGGGGTGAAGGGAATCAGCCCCAGCATTTT.